Given below is one TCR beta chain in context. As yet, its antigen is unknown. It was healthy bone marrow donors who served as donors. The entry originates in a study of cytomegalovirus exposure and HLA in healthy donors. Looking at the study overall: The study placed around 85% of its approximately 360 genotyped donors in the Caucasian-associated ancestry cluster.

The PCR employed 60 Vbeta primers together with 13 Jbeta primers. Profiled with immunoSEQ multiplex PCR; TCRdb holds only in-frame clones, not every one. The sample records 150,000 or so clones, more than 70% being singletons. Study findings and constraints: An analysis that came later showed most CMV-associated TCR beta chains appearing HLA-restricted.

The receptor comes from a man aged 50 to 59 in good health and CMV-seronegative. The sample comprised PBMCs.

In DNA, the CDR3 is TGTGCCAGCAGCAAGACTAGCGGGGGGACCGGGGAGCTGTTTTTT. This translates into CASSKTSGGTGELFF. The chain joins TRBV7-3 to TRBJ2-2; 13 nucleotides line up with TRBD2. Germline V lookup: CDR1 SGHTA, CDR2 FQGTGA. The trim removed 5 bases at V and 5 bases at J, leaving 2 bases unmatched. The CDR3 spans 15 residues.